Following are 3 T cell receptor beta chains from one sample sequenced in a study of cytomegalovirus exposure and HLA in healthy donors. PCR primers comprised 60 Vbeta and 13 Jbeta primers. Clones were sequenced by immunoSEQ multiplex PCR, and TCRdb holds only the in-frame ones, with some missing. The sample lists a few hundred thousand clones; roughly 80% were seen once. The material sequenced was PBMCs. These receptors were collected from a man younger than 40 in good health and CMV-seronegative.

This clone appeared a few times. CDR3 in DNA: TGTGCCAGTAGTACCACAGGGACTAATGAAAAACTGTTTTTT. It yields the protein CASSTTGTNEKLFF. The genes are TRBV19 and TRBJ1-4; possibly TRBD1 for D (6 bases). Germline CDR1 reads LNHDA; CDR2 reads SQIVND (reference sequence). The CDR3 is made up of 14 amino acids. Deletions cut 4 bases from V and 2 bases from J, with 8 bases between.

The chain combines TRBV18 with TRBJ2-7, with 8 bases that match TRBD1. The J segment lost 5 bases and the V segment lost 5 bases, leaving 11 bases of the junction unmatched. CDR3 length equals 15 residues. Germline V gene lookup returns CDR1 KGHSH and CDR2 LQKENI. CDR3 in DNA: TGTGCCAGCTCATTTTCAGGGGGCTACGATAACGAGCAGTACTTC. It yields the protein CASSFSGGYDNEQYF. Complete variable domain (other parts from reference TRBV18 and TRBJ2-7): NAGVMQNPRHLVRRRGQEARLRCSPMKGHSHVYWYRQLPEEGLKFMVYLQKENIIDESGMPKERFSAEFPKEGPSILRIQQVVRGDSAAYFCASSFSGGYDNEQYFGPGTRLTVT.

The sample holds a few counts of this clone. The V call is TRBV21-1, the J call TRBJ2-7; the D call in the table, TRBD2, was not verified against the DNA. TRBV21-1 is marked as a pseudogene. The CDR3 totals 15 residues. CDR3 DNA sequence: TGTGCCAGCAGCACGATAGCGGGGGTCTCCTACGAGCAGTACTTC. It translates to CASSTIAGVSYEQYF.